These 20 T cell receptor beta chains were all obtained from the same sample, sequenced in a study of OX40 agonist ivuxolimab in advanced cancers. The method was immunoSEQ multiplex PCR; TCRdb's version includes in-frame clones alone and lacks a portion of them. Here the sample spans about 54,000 clones, more than 85% being singletons. The starting material was CD4+ or CD8+ T cells sorted from blood, obtained in a trial of the OX40 agonist ivuxolimab. The origin of the receptors is an adult with an advanced solid tumor such as melanoma, head and neck, liver or kidney cancer.

Only a few counts were recorded for this clone. V usage is TRBV9 and J usage is TRBJ2-1; 10 bases are a match to TRBD2. V lost 0 bases and J lost 0; bases outside the gene matches: 6. Germline CDR1 and CDR2: SGDLS and YYNGEE. This CDR3 region has 18 residues. The CDR3 nucleotides are TGTGCCAGCAGCGTAGGAAGCGGGGGGGTAAGCTCCTACAATGAGCAGTTCTTC. This codes for CASSVGSGGVSSYNEQFF.

V gene TRBV6-5 combines with J gene TRBJ1-2, with 12 positions matching TRBD1. The CDR3 spans 15 residues. Trimming took 6 bases from V and 7 from J; bases not matched to a gene: 9. The germline V gene encodes CDR1 MNHEY and CDR2 SVGAGI. The CDR3 is CASRPGTGGAGGYTF. Written as DNA, the CDR3 is TGTGCCAGCAGACCCGGGACAGGGGGCGCCGGTGGCTACACCTTC.

This clone was seen just once. The CDR3: CASSDLSGSTRNTGELFF. The CDR3, as DNA: TGTGCCAGCAGCGACCTCAGTGGGTCGACGAGAAACACCGGGGAGCTGTTTTTT. This chain joins TRBV9 and TRBJ2-2; no reliable D call. The CDR3 spans 18 residues. V was cut by 3 bases and J by 2 bases, with 20 bases left in between. The V gene's germline CDR1 is SGDLS and CDR2 YYNGEE.

This clone was observed a single time. This chain joins TRBV7-9 and TRBJ2-4; D unclear. The V and J ends lost 1 base and 8 bases respectively, with 12 bases between them. The CDR3 is 14 residues long. CDR1 and CDR2 (germline): SEHNR, FQNEAQ (reference sequence). The CDR3 sequence is CASSLDERLDIQYF. The CDR3 nucleotides read TGTGCCAGCAGCTTAGACGAGCGATTGGACATTCAGTACTTC.

The chain links TRBV7-9 to TRBJ2-1; D gene ambiguous. The CDR3 is made up of 12 amino acids. The germline V and J ends were trimmed by 3 bases and 8 bases, with 8 bases remaining between them. Looked up from germline, CDR1 is SEHNR and CDR2 is FQNEAQ (reference sequence). CDR3 sequence (DNA): TGTGCCAGCAGCTTTCTAGACGATGAGCAGTTCTTC. It specifies CASSFLDDEQFF.

This sequence joins TRBV19 and TRBJ1-1; the D gene is possibly TRBD1 (6 bases). The ends were cut back, 5 bases at V and 5 bases at J, with 15 bases in the middle. The CDR3 loop spans 14 amino acids. Germline lookup yields CDR1 LNHDA and CDR2 SQIVND (reference sequence). CDR3 residues: CASSPTGTGTEAFF. The CDR3 coding sequence is TGTGCCAGTAGTCCAACAGGGACGGGGACTGAAGCTTTCTTT.

V and J are TRBV9 and TRBJ1-2; TRBD1 matches at 7 bases. Germline assignment: CDR1 SGDLS and CDR2 YYNGEE. The length of the CDR3 is 15 residues. The ends lost 3 bases at V and 0 bases at J; junction bases unmatched: 5. Here the CDR3 DNA reads TGTGCCAGCAGCGGCTGGGACAGCCCTAACTATGGCTACACCTTC. Protein: CASSGWDSPNYGYTF.

The chain uses TRBV7-9 and TRBJ2-3, with D tentatively TRBD1 (5 bases). This CDR3 has 19 amino acids. V lost 4 bases to trimming and J lost 0 bases, with 23 bases between them. In germline, CDR1 is SEHNR, CDR2 FQNEAQ (reference sequence). The CDR3 loop is CASSSKFSRAPWSTDTQYF. The CDR3, as DNA: TGTGCCAGCAGCTCAAAATTCAGCAGGGCCCCATGGAGCACAGATACGCAGTATTTT. The whole variable domain, filled in from reference TRBV7-9 and TRBJ2-3, reads DTGVSQNPRHKITKRGQNVTFRCDPISEHNRLYWYRQTLGQGPEFLTYFQNEAQLEKSRLLSDRFSAERPKGSFSTLEIQRTEQGDSAMYLCASSSKFSRAPWSTDTQYFGPGTRLTVL.

V gene TRBV19 combines with J gene TRBJ1-2; D call uncertain. The V and J ends lost 6 bases and 8 bases respectively, with 13 bases between them. CDR3 length: 12 amino acids. Germline V gene data show CDR1 as LNHDA and CDR2 as SQIVND (reference sequence). This CDR3 is CASRGNGGGYTF. In DNA form, the CDR3 reads TGTGCCAGTAGAGGGAACGGCGGAGGCTACACCTTC.

The chain employs TRBV7-6 and TRBJ2-7; 8 nucleotides match TRBD1. Germline V CDR1 and CDR2: SGHVS, FNYEAQ. This CDR3 contains 17 residues. J was trimmed by 0 bases and V by 5 bases; bases with no gene match: 12. CDR3 loop: CASSTLPGQENSYEQYF. CDR3 bases: TGTGCCAGCAGCACCTTACCGGGACAGGAAAACTCCTACGAGCAGTACTTC.

This clone was seen a few times. The chain's CDR3 is CASSDSRGASGTGELFF. For the CDR3, the DNA is TGTGCCAGCAGTGACTCCCGAGGGGCATCGGGAACCGGGGAGCTGTTTTTT. The chain recombines TRBV6-4 with TRBJ2-2, with D possibly called TRBD1 or TRBD2 (5 bases each). V was cut by 0 bases and J by 5 bases, with 16 bases left in between. The germline V gene has CDR1 MRHNA and CDR2 SNTAGT. The CDR3 is 17 amino acids.

The chain joins TRBV5-5 to TRBJ2-7; the D is unclear. Germline V gene data show CDR1 as SGHKS and CDR2 as YYEKEE (reference sequence). This CDR3 contains 13 residues. Trimming cost V 0 bases and J 4 bases, with 8 bases left between them. Here the CDR3 reads CASSLATRYEQYF. The CDR3 DNA reads as TGTGCCAGCAGCTTGGCCACGAGATACGAGCAGTACTTC. Looking up the rest from reference TRBV5-5 and TRBJ2-7 gives the full variable domain: DAGVTQSPTHLIKTRGQQVTLRCSPISGHKSVSWYQQVLGQGPQFIFQYYEKEERGRGNFPDRFSARQFPNYSSELNVNALLLGDSALYLCASSLATRYEQYFGPGTRLTVT.

The V call is TRBV27, the J call TRBJ1-1; tentative D call: TRBD1 (6 bases). V shed 2 bases and J shed 1 base, with 11 bases lying between them. The germline V gene encodes CDR1 MNHEY and CDR2 SMNVEV (reference sequence). CDR3 size: 15 residues. CDR3 protein: CASSLEAGANTEAFF. The CDR3 DNA reads TGTGCCAGCAGTTTAGAAGCGGGGGCGAACACTGAAGCTTTCTTT.

The rearrangement joins TRBV12-5 to TRBJ2-5, with D perhaps being TRBD1 or TRBD2 (6 bases each). The CDR3 covers 14 residues. The germline V and J ends were trimmed by 6 bases and 3 bases, with 14 bases remaining between them. Germline loops: CDR1 LGHNT, CDR2 FRNRAP. CDR3 coding DNA: TGTGCTAGTGGATCTGCAGGGGAGGAAGAGACCCAGTACTTC. Translated: CASGSAGEEETQYF. Full variable domain (rest looked up from reference TRBV12-5 and TRBJ2-5): DARVTQTPRHKVTEMGQEVTMRCQPILGHNTVFWYRQTMMQGLELLAYFRNRAPLDDSGMPKDRFSAEMPDATLATLKIQPSEPRDSAVYFCASGSAGEEETQYFGPGTRLLVL.

The V call is TRBV7-9, the J call TRBJ2-7; the D is unclear. The CDR3 consists of 16 residues. Germline loops: CDR1 SEHNR, CDR2 FQNEAQ (reference sequence). Trimming shortened V by 1 base and J by 2 bases, and 15 bases separated the two germline ends. The CDR3 nucleotides read TGTGCCAGCAGCTTAGATCCCACTTCTATAACCTACGAGCAGTACTTC. It yields the protein CASSLDPTSITYEQYF.

This chain connects TRBV19 to TRBJ1-1, with 7 bases matching TRBD1. Losses at the gene ends were 10 bases for V and 4 bases for J; bases not matched to a gene: 9. Germline CDR1 is LNHDA and CDR2 is SQIVND (reference sequence). This CDR3 has 13 residues. The chain's CDR3 is CAISQGSSTEAFF. The CDR3, as DNA: TGTGCCATCTCACAGGGGTCGAGCACTGAAGCTTTCTTT.

The J gene is TRBJ1-2, the V gene TRBV27; D perhaps matches TRBD1 (6 bases). The CDR3 covers 14 residues. Germline CDR1 is MNHEY and CDR2 is SMNVEV (reference sequence). Trimming shortened V by 4 bases and J by 1 base, and 10 bases separated the two germline ends. The CDR3 DNA reads as TGTGCCAGCAGTTCGGGGGGCCTTAACTATGGCTACACCTTC. Translating it yields CASSSGGLNYGYTF.

This clone is a singleton in its sample. The chain joins TRBV6-6 to TRBJ2-7; D unclear. V lost 5 bases and J lost 2, with 13 bases in between. This CDR3 comprises 14 residues. Germline-derived CDR1 and CDR2 are MNHNY and SVGAGI (reference sequence). The CDR3 reads CASSDLGKAYEQYF. The CDR3 DNA follows: TGTGCCAGCAGTGACCTAGGGAAAGCCTACGAGCAGTACTTC.

The chain uses TRBV7-9 and TRBJ2-5; no clear D. This CDR3 region has 15 residues. The V end was cut by 2 bases, the J end by 1 base, with 11 bases between. Germline loops: CDR1 SEHNR, CDR2 FQNEAQ (reference sequence). This chain's CDR3 is CASSLRIGPQETQYF. As DNA, the CDR3 is TGTGCCAGCAGCTTACGGATCGGACCCCAAGAGACCCAGTACTTC.

The chain employs TRBV27 and TRBJ2-2, with 7 bases identical to TRBD2. Germline V gene data show CDR1 as MNHEY and CDR2 as SMNVEV (reference sequence). J was trimmed by 0 bases and V by 7 bases; bases with no gene match: 8. This CDR3 comprises 16 residues. This CDR3 is CASTVGGVPNTGELFF. The DNA of the CDR3 is TGTGCCAGCACGGTTGGGGGGGTCCCGAACACCGGGGAGCTGTTTTTT.